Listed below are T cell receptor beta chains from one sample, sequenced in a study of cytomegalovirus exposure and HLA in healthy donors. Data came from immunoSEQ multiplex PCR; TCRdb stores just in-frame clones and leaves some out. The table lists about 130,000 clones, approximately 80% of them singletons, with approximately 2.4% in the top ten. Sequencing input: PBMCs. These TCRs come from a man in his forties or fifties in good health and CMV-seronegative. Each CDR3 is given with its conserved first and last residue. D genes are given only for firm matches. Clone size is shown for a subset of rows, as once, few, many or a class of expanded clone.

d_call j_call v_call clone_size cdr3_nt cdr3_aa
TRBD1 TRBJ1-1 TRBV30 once TGTGCCTGGAGTGACCTCCGGGACAGTGAAGCTTTCTTT CAWSDLRDSEAFF
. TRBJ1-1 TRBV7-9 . TGTGCCAGCACCGCCGGACAGTACACTGAAGCTTTCTTT CASTAGQYTEAFF
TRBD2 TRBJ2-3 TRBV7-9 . TGTGCCAGCAGACCCAGCGGGGGAGATACGCAGTATTTT CASRPSGGDTQYF
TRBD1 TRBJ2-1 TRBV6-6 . TGTGCCAGCAGTTACGGGACAGGGGGCCCCAATGAGCAGTTCTTC CASSYGTGGPNEQFF
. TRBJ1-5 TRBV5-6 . TGTGCCAGCAGCTTGGGGCAGGCGACAAATCAGCCCCAGCATTTT CASSLGQATNQPQHF
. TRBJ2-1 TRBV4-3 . TGCGCCAGCAGCCAAAAACAGACGAGCTCCTACAATGAGCAGTTCTTC CASSQKQTSSYNEQFF
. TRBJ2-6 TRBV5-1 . TGCGCCAGCAGCCCTACTCCAGGTTCTGGGGCCAACGTCCTGACTTTC CASSPTPGSGANVLTF
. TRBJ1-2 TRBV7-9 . TGTGCCAGCAGCTCCCGTCGAAGAGTCTATGGCTACACCTTC CASSSRRRVYGYTF
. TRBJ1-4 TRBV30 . TGTGCCTGGAGTATAGACAGCGGGGCTAATGAAAAACTGTTTTTT CAWSIDSGANEKLFF
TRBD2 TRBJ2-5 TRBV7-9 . TGTGCCAGCAGCTTAGCGCGGGGGGGCGAGACCCAGTACTTC CASSLARGGETQYF
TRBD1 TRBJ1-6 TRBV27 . TGTGCCAGCAGTTTATCACCGGGACAGACTTTCCGATCACCCCTCCACTTT CASSLSPGQTFRSPLHF
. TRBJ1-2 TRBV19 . TGTGCCAGTAGTAAAGGTGAGGGATTCCACGGCTACACCTTC CASSKGEGFHGYTF